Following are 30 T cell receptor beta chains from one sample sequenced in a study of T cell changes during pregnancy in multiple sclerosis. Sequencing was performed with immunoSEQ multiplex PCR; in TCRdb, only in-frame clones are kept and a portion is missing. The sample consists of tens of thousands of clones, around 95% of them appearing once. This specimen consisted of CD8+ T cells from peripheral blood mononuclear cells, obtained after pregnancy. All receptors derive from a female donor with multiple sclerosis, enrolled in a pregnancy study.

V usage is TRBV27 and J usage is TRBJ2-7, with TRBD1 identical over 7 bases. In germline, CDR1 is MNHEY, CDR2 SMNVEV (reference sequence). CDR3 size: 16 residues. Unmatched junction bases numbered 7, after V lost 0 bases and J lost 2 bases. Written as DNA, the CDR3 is TGTGCCAGCAGTTTATCAGGGGGCGACAAGACCTACGAGCAGTACTTC. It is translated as CASSLSGGDKTYEQYF.

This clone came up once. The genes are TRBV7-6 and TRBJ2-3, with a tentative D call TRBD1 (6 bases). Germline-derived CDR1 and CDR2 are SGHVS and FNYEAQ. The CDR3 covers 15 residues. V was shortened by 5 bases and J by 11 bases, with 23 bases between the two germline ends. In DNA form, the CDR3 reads TGTGCCAGCAGCGAAGGGGGAGTCGCGCGAAAGGGGCAGTATTTT. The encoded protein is CASSEGGVARKGQYF.

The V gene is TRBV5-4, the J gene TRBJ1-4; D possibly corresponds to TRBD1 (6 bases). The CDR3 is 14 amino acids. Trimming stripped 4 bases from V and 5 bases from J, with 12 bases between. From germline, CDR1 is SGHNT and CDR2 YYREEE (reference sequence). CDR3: CASSPGQANEKLFF. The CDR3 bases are TGTGCCAGCAGCCCGGGACAAGCAAATGAAAAACTGTTTTTT.

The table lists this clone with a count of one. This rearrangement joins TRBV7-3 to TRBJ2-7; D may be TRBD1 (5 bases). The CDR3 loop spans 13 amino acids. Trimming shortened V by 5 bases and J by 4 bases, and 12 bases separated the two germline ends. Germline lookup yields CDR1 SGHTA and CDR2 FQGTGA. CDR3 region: CASSPKGHYEQYF. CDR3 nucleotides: TGTGCCAGCAGCCCAAAAGGACATTACGAGCAGTACTTC.

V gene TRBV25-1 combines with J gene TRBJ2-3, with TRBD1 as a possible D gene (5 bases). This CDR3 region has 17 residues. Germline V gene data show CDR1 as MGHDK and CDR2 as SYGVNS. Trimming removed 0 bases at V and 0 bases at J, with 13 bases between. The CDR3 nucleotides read TGTGCCAGCAGTGAATACAACCTCAGGGATAGCACAGATACGCAGTATTTT. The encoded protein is CASSEYNLRDSTDTQYF.

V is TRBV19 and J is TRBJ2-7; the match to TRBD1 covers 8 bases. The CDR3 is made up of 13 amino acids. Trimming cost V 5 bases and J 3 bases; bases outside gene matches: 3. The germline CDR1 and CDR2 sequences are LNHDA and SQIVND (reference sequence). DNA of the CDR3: TGTGCCAGTAGTCCAGGGGGCGTCTACGAGCAGTACTTC. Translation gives CASSPGGVYEQYF.

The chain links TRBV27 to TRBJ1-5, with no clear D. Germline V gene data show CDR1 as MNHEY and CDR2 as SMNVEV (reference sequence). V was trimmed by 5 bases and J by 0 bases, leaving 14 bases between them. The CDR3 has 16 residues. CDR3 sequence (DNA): TGTGCCAGCAGTAAGCTGGACGGACTTAGCAATCAGCCCCAGCATTTT. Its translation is CASSKLDGLSNQPQHF.

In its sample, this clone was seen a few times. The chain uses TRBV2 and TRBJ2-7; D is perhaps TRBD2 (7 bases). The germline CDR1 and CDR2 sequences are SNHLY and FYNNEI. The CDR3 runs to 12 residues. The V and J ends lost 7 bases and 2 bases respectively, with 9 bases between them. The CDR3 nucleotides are TGTGCCAGCATGGGGGGGCCCTACGAGCAGTACTTC. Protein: CASMGGPYEQYF.

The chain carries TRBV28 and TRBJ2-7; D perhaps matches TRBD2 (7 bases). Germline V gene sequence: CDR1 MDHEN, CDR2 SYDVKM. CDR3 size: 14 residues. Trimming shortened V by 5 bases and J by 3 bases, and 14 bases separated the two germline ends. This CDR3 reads CASSPAGARYEQYF. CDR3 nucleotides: TGTGCCAGCAGTCCCGCGGGGGCCCGCTACGAGCAGTACTTC. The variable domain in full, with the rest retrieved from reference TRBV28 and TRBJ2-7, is DVKVTQSSRYLVKRTGEKVFLECVQDMDHENMFWYRQDPGLGLRLIYFSYDVKMKEKGDIPEGYSVSREKKERFSLILESASTNQTSMYLCASSPAGARYEQYFGPGTRLTVT.

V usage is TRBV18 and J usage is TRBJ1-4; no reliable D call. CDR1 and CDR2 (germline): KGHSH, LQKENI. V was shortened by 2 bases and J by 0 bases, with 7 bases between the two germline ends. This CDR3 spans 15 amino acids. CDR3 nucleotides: TGTGCCAGCTCACCAAGGGAGGCAACTAATGAAAAACTGTTTTTT. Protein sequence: CASSPREATNEKLFF.

This chain's CDR3 is CASSPQTGSSYNEQFF. In DNA, the CDR3 is TGTGCCAGCAGCCCCCAAACAGGGAGCTCCTACAATGAGCAGTTCTTC. The chain combines TRBV9 with TRBJ2-1; maybe TRBD1 (6 bases). The V gene lost 4 bases and the J gene lost 0 bases, with 14 bases spanning the gap. CDR3 size: 16 residues. Germline V gene data show CDR1 as SGDLS and CDR2 as YYNGEE.

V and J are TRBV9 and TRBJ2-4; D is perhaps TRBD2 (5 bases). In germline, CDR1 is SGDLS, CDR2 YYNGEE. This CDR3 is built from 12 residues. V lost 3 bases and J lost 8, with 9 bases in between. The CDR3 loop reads CASSGEGDIQYF. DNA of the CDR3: TGTGCCAGCAGCGGAGAGGGTGACATTCAGTACTTC.

CDR3 in DNA: TGCGCCAGCAGTCCTGACAGGGCTAACACTGAAGCTTTCTTT. Translating gives CASSPDRANTEAFF. The chain carries TRBV10-1 and TRBJ1-1, with 7 bases aligning to TRBD1. CDR1 and CDR2 (germline): WNHNN, SYGVQD (reference sequence). Trimming removed 5 bases from V and 2 bases from J; junction bases left unmatched: 5. This CDR3 region has 14 residues.

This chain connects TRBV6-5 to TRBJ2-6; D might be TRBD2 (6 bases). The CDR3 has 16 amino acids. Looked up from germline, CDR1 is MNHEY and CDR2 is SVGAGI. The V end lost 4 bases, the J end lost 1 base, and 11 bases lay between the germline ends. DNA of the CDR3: TGTGCCAGCAGTTTTCTGGAGGGGTCTGGGGCCAACGTCCTGACTTTC. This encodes CASSFLEGSGANVLTF.

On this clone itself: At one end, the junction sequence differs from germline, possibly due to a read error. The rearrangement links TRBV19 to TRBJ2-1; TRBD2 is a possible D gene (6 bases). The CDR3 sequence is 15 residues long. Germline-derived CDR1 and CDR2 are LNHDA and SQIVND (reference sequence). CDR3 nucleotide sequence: TGTGCCAGTAAGGAGGGTCACAGTTCCTACGATGAGCAGTTCTTC. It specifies CASKEGHSSYDEQFF.

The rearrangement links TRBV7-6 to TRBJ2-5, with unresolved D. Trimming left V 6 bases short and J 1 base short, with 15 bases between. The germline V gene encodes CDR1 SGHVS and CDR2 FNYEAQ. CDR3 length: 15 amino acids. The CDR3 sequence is CASSLHAAVQETQYF. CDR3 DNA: TGTGCCAGCAGTCTCCATGCGGCAGTCCAAGAGACCCAGTACTTC. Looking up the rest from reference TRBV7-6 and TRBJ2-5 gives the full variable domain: GAGVSQSPRYKVTKRGQDVALRCDPISGHVSLYWYRQALGQGPEFLTYFNYEAQQDKSGLPNDRFSAERPEGSISTLTIQRTEQRDSAMYRCASSLHAAVQETQYFGPGTRLLVL.

The CDR3 DNA is TGTGCCAGCAGTTTATTCCAGACTAGTTTTAACTACGAGCAGTACTTC. Protein product: CASSLFQTSFNYEQYF. The chain carries TRBV27 and TRBJ2-7; weak D call: TRBD2 (6 bases). Per the germline V gene, CDR1 is MNHEY and CDR2 is SMNVEV (reference sequence). The CDR3 covers 16 residues. Trimming took off 1 base at V and 3 bases at J, with 16 bases between the two ends.

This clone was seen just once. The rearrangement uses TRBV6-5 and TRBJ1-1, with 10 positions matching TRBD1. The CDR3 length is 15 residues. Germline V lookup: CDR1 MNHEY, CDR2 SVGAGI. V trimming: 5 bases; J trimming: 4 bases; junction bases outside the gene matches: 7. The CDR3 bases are TGTGCCAGCAGTCCAGACAGGGGGCGCGGCACTGAAGCTTTCTTT. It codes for CASSPDRGRGTEAFF.

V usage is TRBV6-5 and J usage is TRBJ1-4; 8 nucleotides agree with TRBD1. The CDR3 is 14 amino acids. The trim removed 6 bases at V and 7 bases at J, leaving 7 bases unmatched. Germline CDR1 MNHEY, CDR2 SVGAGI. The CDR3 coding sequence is TGTGCCAGCAGCCCGGACAGGGTGTCTGAAAAACTGTTTTTT. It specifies CASSPDRVSEKLFF.

The CDR3 sequence is CASSLNTGTNSPLHF. As DNA, the CDR3 is TGTGCCAGCAGCTTAAACACAGGGACGAATTCACCCCTCCACTTT. The chain joins TRBV7-8 to TRBJ1-6, with a weak D call TRBD1 (6 bases). The V gene's germline CDR1 is SGHVS and CDR2 FQNEAQ. The V gene lost 2 bases and the J gene lost 7 bases, with 12 bases spanning the gap. This CDR3 region has 15 residues.

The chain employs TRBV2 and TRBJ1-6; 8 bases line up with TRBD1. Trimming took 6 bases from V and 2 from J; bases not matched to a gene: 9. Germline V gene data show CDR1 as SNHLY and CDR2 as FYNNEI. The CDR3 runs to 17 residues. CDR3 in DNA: TGTGCCAGCAGCACAGACAGGGGAAGGCCCTATAATTCACCCCTCCACTTT. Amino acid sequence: CASSTDRGRPYNSPLHF.

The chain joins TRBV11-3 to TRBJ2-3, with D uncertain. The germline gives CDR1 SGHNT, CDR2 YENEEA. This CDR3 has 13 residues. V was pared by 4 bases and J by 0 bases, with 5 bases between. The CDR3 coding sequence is TGTGCCAGCAGCTCCGGGAGCACAGATACGCAGTATTTT. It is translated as CASSSGSTDTQYF.

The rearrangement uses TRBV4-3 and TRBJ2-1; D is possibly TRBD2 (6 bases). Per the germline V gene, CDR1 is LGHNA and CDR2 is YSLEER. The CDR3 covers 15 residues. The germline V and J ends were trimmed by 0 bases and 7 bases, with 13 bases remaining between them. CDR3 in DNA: TGCGCCAGCAGCCAAGATCGGGCAGGGACTAATGAGCAGTTCTTC. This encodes CASSQDRAGTNEQFF.

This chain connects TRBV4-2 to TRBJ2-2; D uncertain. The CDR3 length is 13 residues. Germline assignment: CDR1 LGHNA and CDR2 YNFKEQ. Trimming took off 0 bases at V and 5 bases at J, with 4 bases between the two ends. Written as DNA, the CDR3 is TGTGCCAGCAGCCAAGACAGAACCGGGGAGCTGTTTTTT. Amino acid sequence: CASSQDRTGELFF.

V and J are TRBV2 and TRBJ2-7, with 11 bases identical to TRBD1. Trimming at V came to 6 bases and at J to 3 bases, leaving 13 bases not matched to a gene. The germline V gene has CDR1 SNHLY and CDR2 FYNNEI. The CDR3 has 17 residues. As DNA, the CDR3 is TGTGCCAGCAGCTCCGGGACAGGGGGAATGGACCACTACGAGCAGTACTTC. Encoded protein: CASSSGTGGMDHYEQYF.

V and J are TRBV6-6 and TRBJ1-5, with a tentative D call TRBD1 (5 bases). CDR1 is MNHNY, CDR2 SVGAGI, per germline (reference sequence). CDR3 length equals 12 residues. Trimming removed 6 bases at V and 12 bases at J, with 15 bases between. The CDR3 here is CASSLGTSGQHF. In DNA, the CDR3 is TGTGCCAGCAGCCTAGGGACTTCCGGCCAGCATTTT.

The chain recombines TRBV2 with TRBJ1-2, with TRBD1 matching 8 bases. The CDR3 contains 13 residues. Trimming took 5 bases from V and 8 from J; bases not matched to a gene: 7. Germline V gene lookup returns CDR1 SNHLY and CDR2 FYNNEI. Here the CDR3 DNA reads TGTGCCAGCAGTTCCGGGACAGGACCGGGCTACACCTTC. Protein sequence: CASSSGTGPGYTF.

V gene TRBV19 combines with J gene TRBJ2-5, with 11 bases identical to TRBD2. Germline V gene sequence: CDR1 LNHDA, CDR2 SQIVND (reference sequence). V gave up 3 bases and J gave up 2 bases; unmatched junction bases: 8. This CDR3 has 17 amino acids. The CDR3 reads CASSIGLAGGWQETQYF. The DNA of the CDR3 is TGTGCCAGTAGTATTGGTCTAGCGGGGGGATGGCAAGAGACCCAGTACTTC.

The CDR3: CASSLGEGSGNTIYF. The CDR3 DNA reads as TGTGCCAGCAGCCTAGGAGAAGGCTCTGGAAACACCATATATTTT. The chain is built from TRBV6-5 and TRBJ1-3, with unresolved D. Trimming took off 6 bases at V and 0 bases at J, with 12 bases between the two ends. The length of the CDR3 is 15 residues. Looked up from germline, CDR1 is MNHEY and CDR2 is SVGAGI.

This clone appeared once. The CDR3 nucleotides are TGTGCCAGCAGTCCCGGGACAACCTATGGCTACACCTTC. It yields the protein CASSPGTTYGYTF. The rearrangement joins TRBV6-5 to TRBJ1-2; D possibly corresponds to TRBD1 (6 bases). V was clipped by 5 bases and J by 4 bases, with 11 bases between them. CDR1 is MNHEY and CDR2 is SVGAGI in the germline V gene. The CDR3 is 13 amino acids.